This record looks at one T cell receptor (beta chain) sequence and its context. Its antigen is not identified. This specimen belongs to a study of cytomegalovirus exposure and HLA in healthy donors. Study-wide context: Genotyping of 300 to 450 donors showed that approximately 83% belonged to the Caucasian-associated ancestry cluster. General observations from the study: Within an earlier analysis, most TCR beta V segments proved productive either about 87% or about 30% of the time. Reports indicate that TCR beta sequences accurately predicted the HLA-A and HLA-B alleles of most subjects. Per a later analysis, HLA-associated TCR beta chains showed more clonal expansion than other, equally common TCR beta chains.

Trimming removed 0 bases from V and 4 bases from J; junction bases left unmatched: 6. The CDR3 length is 16 residues. Germline V gene data show CDR1 as MNHNY and CDR2 as SVGAGI (reference sequence). The PCR employed 60 Vbeta primers together with 13 Jbeta primers. Produced via immunoSEQ multiplex PCR; TCRdb's table is partial and in-frame only. The sample consists of 110,000 or so clones, roughly 80% of them appearing once. This receptor was taken from a man aged 50 to 60 in good health and CMV-seropositive. Sequencing used PBMCs. The chain uses TRBV6-6 and TRBJ2-7; 10 positions match TRBD2. As DNA, the CDR3 is TGTGCCAGCAGTTACTCCGCTAGCGGGAGTATGTACGAGCAGTACTTC. Its protein product is CASSYSASGSMYEQYF.